Listed below are T cell receptor beta chains from one sample, sequenced in a study of graft-versus-host responses after intestinal transplantation. Sequencing was performed with immunoSEQ multiplex PCR; in TCRdb, only in-frame clones are kept and a portion is missing. The data show 95,000 to 130,000 clones, 90% seen once. These receptors have no identified antigens. Here the sequenced sample was unstimulated CD4+ T cells sorted from spleen or lymph node cells, taken before intestinal transplant. These receptors were collected from a human donor who received an intestinal transplant. The CDR3 runs from the conserved cysteine through the conserved F or W. The D gene is left open where the match is weak. Rows may omit the clone size; those that give it use once, few, many or a size class.

abundance: .
j_gene: TRBJ2-7
v_gene: TRBV14
d_gene: TRBD2
CDR3aa: CASSQGLAGGHALRTPLRNYEQYF

abundance: .
j_gene: TRBJ1-2
v_gene: TRBV7-9
d_gene: .
CDR3aa: CASSRVFYGYTF

abundance: .
j_gene: TRBJ1-1
v_gene: TRBV10-2
d_gene: .
CDR3aa: CASSNQGGTEAFF

abundance: .
j_gene: TRBJ1-2
v_gene: TRBV6-5
d_gene: .
CDR3aa: CASSYQKYSNGYTF

abundance: .
j_gene: TRBJ2-7
v_gene: TRBV2
d_gene: TRBD1
CDR3aa: CASSNDRAPGEQYF

abundance: .
j_gene: TRBJ2-3
v_gene: TRBV19
d_gene: .
CDR3aa: CASRPRWGEGTDTQYF

abundance: .
j_gene: TRBJ2-2
v_gene: TRBV5-1
d_gene: TRBD2
CDR3aa: CASSLISGRTLTGELFF

abundance: .
j_gene: TRBJ1-3
v_gene: TRBV9
d_gene: TRBD1
CDR3aa: CASSTGTGGKNTIYF

abundance: once
j_gene: TRBJ1-4
v_gene: TRBV9
d_gene: .
CDR3aa: CASSPREGANEKLFF

abundance: .
j_gene: TRBJ1-1
v_gene: TRBV7-2
d_gene: TRBD1
CDR3aa: CASSLARTGFEAFF

abundance: .
j_gene: TRBJ2-1
v_gene: TRBV5-1
d_gene: .
CDR3aa: CASSLVAGYLDEQFF

abundance: .
j_gene: TRBJ1-1
v_gene: TRBV30
d_gene: .
CDR3aa: CAWRNRVDTEAFF

abundance: .
j_gene: TRBJ2-1
v_gene: TRBV7-7
d_gene: TRBD2
CDR3aa: CASSPGTSGGASEQFF

abundance: .
j_gene: TRBJ1-1
v_gene: TRBV7-9
d_gene: TRBD1
CDR3aa: CASSLGDRGRFEAFF

abundance: .
j_gene: TRBJ2-7
v_gene: TRBV28
d_gene: .
CDR3aa: CASSFENYYYEQYF

abundance: .
j_gene: TRBJ2-3
v_gene: TRBV19
d_gene: TRBD2
CDR3aa: CASSVAGTSGRADTQYF

abundance: .
j_gene: TRBJ1-2
v_gene: TRBV27
d_gene: TRBD1
CDR3aa: CASSLVGDRVNYGYTF

abundance: .
j_gene: TRBJ1-2
v_gene: TRBV30
d_gene: .
CDR3aa: CAWTPTHVKYGYTF

abundance: once
j_gene: TRBJ1-3
v_gene: TRBV9
d_gene: .
CDR3aa: CASSVVDSGNTIYF

abundance: .
j_gene: TRBJ2-7
v_gene: TRBV7-2
d_gene: .
CDR3aa: CASSSYKTGEQYF

abundance: once
j_gene: TRBJ2-3
v_gene: TRBV5-5
d_gene: TRBD2
CDR3aa: CASSFLAVFTDTQYF

abundance: .
j_gene: TRBJ1-5
v_gene: TRBV28
d_gene: TRBD1
CDR3aa: CASSFNRGQPQHF

abundance: .
j_gene: TRBJ2-3
v_gene: TRBV5-1
d_gene: TRBD2
CDR3aa: CASSPGLAVTDTQYF

abundance: .
j_gene: TRBJ2-3
v_gene: TRBV18
d_gene: .
CDR3aa: CASAKARTDTQYF

abundance: .
j_gene: TRBJ2-3
v_gene: TRBV11-2
d_gene: .
CDR3aa: CASSLRDTQYF

abundance: .
j_gene: TRBJ2-7
v_gene: TRBV21-1
d_gene: .
CDR3aa: CASSNRRRRTSYEQYF

abundance: .
j_gene: TRBJ1-3
v_gene: TRBV29-1
d_gene: .
CDR3aa: CSVEVAGTGNTIYF

abundance: few
j_gene: TRBJ1-1
v_gene: TRBV6-1
d_gene: .
CDR3aa: CASRRIQILNTEAFF

abundance: .
j_gene: TRBJ2-2
v_gene: TRBV5-1
d_gene: TRBD2
CDR3aa: CASSFETSRPNTGELFF

abundance: .
j_gene: TRBJ1-1
v_gene: TRBV5-5
d_gene: .
CDR3aa: CASNPGAVHTEAFF

abundance: .
j_gene: TRBJ1-4
v_gene: TRBV18
d_gene: TRBD1
CDR3aa: CASSPETGQLRKNEKLFF

abundance: .
j_gene: TRBJ2-7
v_gene: TRBV13
d_gene: TRBD2
CDR3aa: CASSPSGGRGYEQYF

abundance: .
j_gene: TRBJ2-5
v_gene: TRBV5-1
d_gene: .
CDR3aa: CASSLAGRTLETQYF

abundance: .
j_gene: TRBJ1-4
v_gene: TRBV5-1
d_gene: .
CDR3aa: CASSQGGTATNEKLFF

abundance: .
j_gene: TRBJ2-5
v_gene: TRBV5-4
d_gene: .
CDR3aa: CASSLHSGKETQYF

abundance: .
j_gene: TRBJ1-5
v_gene: TRBV5-3
d_gene: .
CDR3aa: CARGRQARGNQPQHF

abundance: .
j_gene: TRBJ1-2
v_gene: TRBV6-1
d_gene: .
CDR3aa: CASSTGRSYTF

abundance: .
j_gene: TRBJ2-5
v_gene: TRBV6-5
d_gene: TRBD2
CDR3aa: CASSRGTSGQETQYF

abundance: .
j_gene: TRBJ1-3
v_gene: TRBV5-1
d_gene: TRBD1
CDR3aa: CASSLEGTGFGNTIYF

abundance: few
j_gene: TRBJ2-5
v_gene: TRBV6-5
d_gene: TRBD1
CDR3aa: CASSYRPGQGGETQYF

abundance: .
j_gene: TRBJ1-2
v_gene: TRBV28
d_gene: .
CDR3aa: CASSLGPANYGYTF

abundance: .
j_gene: TRBJ2-1
v_gene: TRBV7-8
d_gene: TRBD2
CDR3aa: CASSLEGLADNEQFF

abundance: .
j_gene: TRBJ2-4
v_gene: TRBV21-1
d_gene: .
CDR3aa: CASSRDRGQNIQYF

abundance: .
j_gene: TRBJ1-5
v_gene: TRBV27
d_gene: TRBD1
CDR3aa: CASRGQGDNQPQHF

abundance: .
j_gene: TRBJ1-2
v_gene: TRBV30
d_gene: TRBD1
CDR3aa: CAWTSRGRDGYTF

abundance: once
j_gene: TRBJ2-3
v_gene: TRBV2
d_gene: TRBD2
CDR3aa: CASSEARTSGSTDTQYF